This T cell receptor (beta chain) was found in a study of T cells in Graves' hyperthyroidism and ophthalmopathy. RNA transcripts served as the template for amplifying TCR beta CDR3 regions. A first-round RT-PCR of the TCR CDR3 used the HTBI primer set. One entry per CDR3 protein results from TCRdb running MiXCR on the multiplex PCR reads. The sample records about 380,000 distinct CDR3 sequences, around 14% being singletons. This clonotype was counted ten times or more. The CDR3 has 13 amino acids. Trimming took 6 bases from V and 9 from J; bases not matched to a gene: 5. Germline loops: CDR1 MDHEN, CDR2 SYDVKM.

The receptor comes from a woman in her sixties or seventies with Graves' hyperthyroidism. The chain is built from TRBV28 and TRBJ1-5; the match to TRBD1 covers 10 bases. Sequencing was done on a sample of blood. CDR3 DNA: TGTGCCAGCAGAGACGACAGGGGGCGGCCCCAGCATTTT. Amino acids: CASRDDRGRPQHF.